These 5 T cell receptor beta chains originate from one sample sequenced in a study of T cell repertoires in cytomegalovirus infection. TCRdb fed the reads into MiXCR, producing one record per CDR3 protein. The table lists approximately 500,000 distinct CDR3 sequences, more than 15% of them singletons, with 20% to 30% in the top ten. What was sequenced was CD8+ T cells from PBMCs. The receptors stem from a human donor in good health (CMV status not recorded). Some clones in this sample may be carry-over from other donors' samples.

This clonotype was counted many times. DNA for the CDR3: TGTGCCAGCAGTTTATGGGCAGGGGAAAATGAAAAACTGTTTTTT. Amino acids: CASSLWAGENEKLFF. The rearrangement joins TRBV28 to TRBJ1-4; a weak D match, TRBD1 (6 bases). CDR1 is MDHEN, CDR2 SYDVKM, per germline. V dropped 0 bases and J dropped 5 bases, with 10 bases sitting between them. The CDR3 loop spans 15 amino acids.

This clonotype was recorded a few times. The chain is built from TRBV12-3 or TRBV12-4 and TRBJ1-2; D may be TRBD1 (6 bases). The CDR3 loop spans 15 amino acids. V lost 2 bases, J lost 2 bases, and 12 bases lay in between. The CDR3 coding sequence is TGTGCCAGCAGTTTACTCGGGGGCGGGAACTATGGCTACACCTTC. Protein product: CASSLLGGGNYGYTF.

Only a few counts were recorded for this clonotype. This chain uses TRBV4-2 with TRBJ2-1; TRBD2 matches at 9 bases. The junction had 12 bases not matched to a gene; V was cut back by 5 bases and J by 7 bases. Looked up from germline, CDR1 is LGHNA and CDR2 is YNFKEQ. The CDR3 consists of 16 residues. CDR3 nucleotide sequence: TGTGCCAGCAGCGCCCTAGGTAGCGGGAGAGGAAATGAGCAGTTCTTC. This gives the protein CASSALGSGRGNEQFF.

This clonotype has at least ten counts. This chain joins TRBV12-3 or TRBV12-4 and TRBJ2-1, with D tentatively TRBD1 (6 bases). V was trimmed by 6 bases and J by 3 bases, leaving 12 bases between them. The CDR3 has 14 residues. Written as DNA, the CDR3 is TGTGCCAGCAGCCCCGGGACAAACTACAATGAGCAGTTCTTC. The encoded protein is CASSPGTNYNEQFF.

This sequence joins TRBV28 and TRBJ1-6; 9 nucleotides line up with TRBD1. Looked up from germline, CDR1 is MDHEN and CDR2 is SYDVKM. The V segment lost 8 bases and the J segment 5 bases; nucleotides outside the gene matches: 16. The CDR3 is 18 amino acids. The CDR3 sequence is CASAPGQGRVVDNSPLHF. DNA for the CDR3: TGTGCCAGCGCACCGGGACAGGGCCGTGTGGTTGATAATTCACCCCTCCACTTT.